This TCR beta chain was sequenced in a study of blood T cell repertoires in COVID-19 (dated by TCRdb to about 2020). Context from the whole study: Samples from collaborators originated in the United States, Italy and Spain and spanned both the acute and convalescent phases of COVID-19. The prospective study material was composed of cDNA or gDNA derived from T cells, B-cell-depleted T cells, or PBMCs. The dataset comprised deeply sampled blood TCRbeta repertoires from subjects exposed to, actively infected with, or recovered from COVID-19. The repertoires were made available in a free public database intended to serve as a resource for research on the immune response to SARS-CoV-2. Samples came from the ongoing ImmuneRACE study (first 160 participants) plus 1,254 subjects from 6 global collaborators. A de-identified subject ID, COVID-19 status, age in years and sex were almost always included in the sample metadata. Where available, HLA class I and class II types were taken from metadata supplied by the sample provider and were not determined by assay-based typing.

One collaborating source in Seattle enrolled patients while the patients were actively infected and followed the patients over time throughout the course of disease. The collaborating institutions used their own protocols to collect whole blood in K2EDTA tubes. For TCRbeta analysis, collaborators shipped samples as frozen whole blood, isolated PBMCs, or DNA extracted from either of those sample types. TCRbeta CDR3 regions were amplified from genomic DNA by means of the immunoSEQ Assay, a bias-controlled multiplex PCR. The authors' analysis ran thus. Nucleated cell counts per sample were estimated from amplification of reference gene primers within the assay. To quantify the absolute abundance of each unique TCRbeta CDR3 rearrangement, sequence reads were collapsed and filtered. For each sample, productive Simpson clonality was calculated by taking the square root of Simpson's diversity index across productive rearrangements. The table was pulled from immuneACCESS by TCRdb, which kept in-frame rearrangements only. Such tables lose some clones; where checked, under half of the loss comes from unresolved V genes, and the rest has no known cause. V and J calls plus clone size are reproduced from that table; the DNA served to infer D and trimming. Counted in this sample were more than 300,000 clones; around 87% of them appeared once. Roughly 1% of the sample comes from the top ten.

Points on this clone: Its antigen is unknown. Base qualities are not recorded, but no much larger clone differs from it by a single base.

On the study overall, not on this receptor specifically: How much clinical and demographic metadata was included differed by source and by participant, and the metadata was provided uncurated.

The sequence was collected from a middle-aged woman with COVID-19, enrolled during active disease. The sequencing input was peripheral blood.

The DNA sequence is TGTGCCAGCAGCACCCAGGCGGCAGGGACTGAAGCTTTCTTT. This sequence encodes CASSTQAAGTEAFF. The rearrangement combines TRBV9 with TRBJ1-1, with TRBD1 tentatively as D gene (5 bases match). The junction shows trimming of 4 bases on V and 5 bases on J, plus 15 bases between the germline ends. Measured from the cysteine to the phenylalanine, the CDR3 is 14 residues long. The sequence is cut down to CDR3 DNA, 42 bases in frame from base 1. Taken from the germline V gene, the CDR1 and CDR2 loops are SGDLS and YYNGEE.